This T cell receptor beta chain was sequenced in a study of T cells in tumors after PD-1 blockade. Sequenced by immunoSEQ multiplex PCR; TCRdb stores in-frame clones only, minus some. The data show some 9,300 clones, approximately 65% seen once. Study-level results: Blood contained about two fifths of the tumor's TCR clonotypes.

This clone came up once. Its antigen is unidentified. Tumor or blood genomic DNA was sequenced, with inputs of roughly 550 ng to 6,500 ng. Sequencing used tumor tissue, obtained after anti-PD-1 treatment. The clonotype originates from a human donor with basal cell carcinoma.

For the CDR3, the DNA is TGTGCCAGCAGCTTGGGGGGGCAGGGCACAGATACGCAGTATTTT. It codes for CASSLGGQGTDTQYF. The genes are TRBV5-4 and TRBJ2-3, with D possibly matching TRBD1 (6 bases). Germline CDR1 SGHNT, CDR2 YYREEE (reference sequence). V lost 0 bases and J lost 1, with 9 bases in between. This CDR3 region has 15 residues.